The 29 T cell receptor beta chains in this list originate from one sample, sequenced in a study of blood T cells in healthy people across ages. A second PCR of 7 to 11 cycles used a sample-barcoded 5' primer and a J-beta primer mix. TCRdb re-analysed the 5' RACE reads in MiXCR, keeping a single row per CDR3 protein. The sample shows 2 million or so distinct CDR3 sequences, just under 50% of them seen only once. The sequencing sample was made of blood. These receptors were collected from a woman aged 40 to 55 in good health.

Concerning this clonotype: Germline is not matched at one junction end, which may reflect a read error. V and J are TRBV11-2 and TRBJ2-1; D assignment may be TRBD1 or TRBD2 (5 bases each). Germline lookup yields CDR1 SGHAT and CDR2 FQNNGV. The length of the CDR3 is 24 residues. The CDR3, as DNA: TGTGCCAGCAGCGGAGGACTCGGGACCAACGAGAAGAGCCCTCGCCTAAGCTCCTACAATGGGCAGTTCTTC. Protein product: CASSGGLGTNEKSPRLSSYNGQFF.

The chain couples TRBV5-1 to TRBJ2-7; 11 bases fit TRBD1. Germline lookup yields CDR1 SGHRS and CDR2 YFSETQ. CDR3 size: 14 residues. V trimming: 5 bases; J trimming: 7 bases; junction bases outside the gene matches: 8. Here the CDR3 reads CASRTGTGGNEQYF. CDR3 nucleotide sequence: TGCGCCAGCAGAACCGGGACAGGGGGAAATGAGCAGTACTTC.

This rearrangement joins TRBV20-1 to TRBJ2-3; D gene unclear. Per the germline V gene, CDR1 is DFQATT and CDR2 is SNEGSKA (reference sequence). V was shortened by 1 base and J by 6 bases, with 20 bases between the two germline ends. The CDR3 length is 16 residues. This CDR3 is CSARGAVGRPPDTQYF. In nucleotides, the CDR3 is TGCAGTGCTAGAGGGGCGGTCGGTCGCCCCCCGGATACGCAGTATTTT.

This clonotype was detected many times. The chain combines TRBV5-1 with TRBJ2-5, with no clear D. With 5 bases removed from V and 4 bases from J, the gap between germline ends came to 15 bases. In germline, CDR1 is SGHRS, CDR2 YFSETQ. The CDR3 covers 14 residues. In DNA form, the CDR3 reads TGCGCCAGCAGTTCTACCCTCGTGGCAGAGACCCAGTACTTC. Amino acid sequence: CASSSTLVAETQYF. The entire variable domain, with the rest obtained from reference TRBV5-1 and TRBJ2-5, is as follows: KAGVTQTPRYLIKTRGQQVTLSCSPISGHRSVSWYQQTPGQGLQFLFEYFSETQRNKGNFPGRFSGRQFSNSRSEMNVSTLELGDSALYLCASSSTLVAETQYFGPGTRLLVL.

This clonotype was observed a few times. The J gene is TRBJ1-5, the V gene TRBV6-5; D not certain. Trimming removed 0 bases from V and 4 bases from J, with 19 bases in between. Germline loops: CDR1 MNHEY, CDR2 SVGAGI. The CDR3 has 18 residues. The chain's CDR3 is CASSYSPVGRSRNQPQHF. For the CDR3, the DNA is TGTGCCAGCAGTTACTCCCCGGTAGGGAGGTCAAGGAATCAGCCCCAGCATTTT.

This clonotype was observed a single time. One end of the junction varies from germline; a read error may be responsible. The V gene is TRBV4-3, the J gene TRBJ2-1; 16 bases are a match to TRBD2. The CDR3 runs 21 residues. CDR1 and CDR2 from the germline V gene are LGHNA and YSLEER. This CDR3 is CASGQDPRGLAGGSSYNEQFF. The CDR3 DNA is TGCGCCAGCGGCCAAGATCCGCGGGGACTAGCGGGGGGGTCCTCCTACAATGAGCAGTTCTTC.

This clonotype was detected a few times. The J gene is TRBJ2-6, the V gene TRBV5-1, with no clear D. This CDR3 spans 19 amino acids. Trimming pared 0 bases from V and 0 bases from J, leaving 16 bases between. Germline assignment: CDR1 SGHRS and CDR2 YFSETQ. The CDR3 region is CASSLEGSVGYSGANVLTF. For the CDR3, the DNA is TGCGCCAGCAGCTTGGAAGGGTCAGTTGGGTACTCTGGGGCCAACGTCCTGACTTTC.

V usage is TRBV6-6 and J usage is TRBJ1-5; perhaps TRBD1 as D (5 bases). The V and J ends lost 2 bases and 5 bases respectively, with 10 bases between them. This CDR3 contains 14 residues. Germline V gene data show CDR1 as MNHNY and CDR2 as SVGAGI (reference sequence). CDR3 sequence reads: CASSYDQGDQPQHF. CDR3 nucleotides: TGTGCCAGCAGTTACGATCAGGGCGATCAGCCCCAGCATTTT.

This clonotype was found a few times. The V call is TRBV29-1, the J call TRBJ1-2; 7 bases are shared with TRBD1. Germline CDR1 reads SQVTM; CDR2 reads ANQGSEA. The CDR3 runs to 11 residues. Losses at the gene ends were 7 bases for V and 6 bases for J; bases not matched to a gene: 5. As DNA, the CDR3 is TGCAGCGCTACGACAGGGAATGGCTACACCTTC. Protein sequence: CSATTGNGYTF.

This clonotype was seen a handful of times. The chain is built from TRBV3-1 and TRBJ2-3; 11 bases are a match to TRBD2. The V and J ends lost 1 base and 2 bases, in that order; junction bases with no gene match: 5. This CDR3 has 17 residues. The V gene's germline CDR1 is LGHDT and CDR2 YNNKEL (reference sequence). For the CDR3, the DNA is TGTGCCAGCAGCCAAGTTACGGGACTAGCGGCCACAGATACGCAGTATTTT. Its translation is CASSQVTGLAATDTQYF.

This chain joins TRBV7-8 and TRBJ1-2; 9 nucleotides align to TRBD1. Germline V gene data show CDR1 as SGHVS and CDR2 as FQNEAQ. The CDR3 sequence is 19 residues long. Losses at the gene ends were 5 bases for V and 3 bases for J; bases not matched to a gene: 19. The CDR3 loop reads CASSLSRDRVGLHDYGYTF. The CDR3 nucleotides are TGTGCCAGCAGCCTGTCCCGGGACAGGGTGGGCTTGCACGACTATGGCTACACCTTC.

This clonotype was seen just once. DNA of the CDR3: TGCAGTGCTAGAGAGCGGACAGGGGGCCTCGGGGAGCTGTTTTTT. Protein product: CSARERTGGLGELFF. The chain is built from TRBV20-1 and TRBJ2-2; 11 bases match TRBD1. This CDR3 is 15 amino acids long. Germline V CDR1 and CDR2: DFQATT, SNEGSKA (reference sequence). Trimming cost V 0 bases and J 7 bases; bases outside gene matches: 4.

This clonotype was detected only a few times. The chain combines TRBV4-1 with TRBJ1-2, with D hard to call. Trimming took off 0 bases at V and 4 bases at J, with 21 bases between the two ends. CDR1 is MGHRA and CDR2 is YSYEKL in the germline V gene. The CDR3 consists of 18 residues. CDR3: CASSQDKAAASGFYGYTF. In DNA, the CDR3 is TGCGCCAGCAGCCAAGATAAGGCGGCAGCATCTGGCTTCTATGGCTACACCTTC.

J is TRBJ2-3 and V is TRBV3-1; tentatively, D is TRBD2 (5 bases). Germline V CDR1 and CDR2: LGHDT, YNNKEL (reference sequence). The V and J ends lost 4 bases and 5 bases respectively, with 13 bases between them. There are 14 residues in the CDR3. The CDR3 here is CASSPGLYLDTQYF. The DNA for the CDR3 is TGTGCCAGCAGCCCAGGACTTTACCTAGATACGCAGTATTTT.

This clonotype was counted between two and nine times. The V gene is TRBV3-1, the J gene TRBJ2-7, with D unresolved. Per germline, CDR1 LGHDT and CDR2 YNNKEL (reference sequence). This CDR3 contains 14 residues. Trimming cost V 0 bases and J 3 bases, with 9 bases left between them. The CDR3 coding sequence is TGTGCCAGCAGCCAAGATGGAACAAGCTACGAGCAGTACTTC. Amino acids: CASSQDGTSYEQYF.

The chain carries TRBV12-3 or TRBV12-4 and TRBJ1-1; possibly TRBD1 for D (5 bases). V was shortened by 1 base and J by 4 bases, with 16 bases between the two germline ends. This CDR3 comprises 16 residues. The chain's CDR3 is CASSLGQGVTGTEAFF. The CDR3 region has the DNA TGTGCCAGCAGTTTAGGACAAGGGGTCACGGGCACTGAAGCTTTCTTT.

The rearrangement joins TRBV18 to TRBJ2-7; 7 nucleotides agree with TRBD2. The length of the CDR3 is 14 residues. Germline CDR1 and CDR2: KGHSH and LQKENI. V was clipped by 1 base and J by 6 bases; unmatched bases: 6. The CDR3 nucleotides are TGTGCCAGCTCACCACGTACTAGCGTGGGCGAGCAGTACTTC. This sequence encodes CASSPRTSVGEQYF.

The chain employs TRBV20-1 and TRBJ2-1; TRBD2 matches at 9 bases. Trimming at V came to 1 base and at J to 7 bases, leaving 11 bases not matched to a gene. This CDR3 is 16 amino acids long. In germline, CDR1 is DFQATT, CDR2 SNEGSKA (reference sequence). CDR3 DNA sequence: TGCAGTGCTAGAGCTGGGGCGGGGGGGCATCGGAATGAGCAGTTCTTC. Its translation: CSARAGAGGHRNEQFF.

The chain recombines TRBV24-1 with TRBJ2-1; no reliable D call. The V end lost 10 bases, the J end lost 6 bases, and 9 bases lay between the germline ends. From germline, CDR1 is KGHDR and CDR2 SFDVKD. This CDR3 has 11 residues. CDR3 nucleotides: TGTGCCACTGCTGGTGGCAATGAGCAGTTCTTC. It encodes CATAGGNEQFF.

The chain recombines TRBV20-1 with TRBJ2-7; D not certain. Germline V lookup: CDR1 DFQATT, CDR2 SNEGSKA (reference sequence). The V gene lost 6 bases and the J gene lost 2 bases, with 11 bases spanning the gap. This CDR3 spans 12 amino acids. CDR3 bases: TGCAGTGCGGCAGCCCTGACCTACGAGCAGTACTTC. Translated: CSAAALTYEQYF.

This chain uses TRBV7-9 with TRBJ2-7, with D tentatively TRBD2 (5 bases). Germline CDR1 SEHNR, CDR2 FQNEAQ (reference sequence). The CDR3 runs 15 residues. Trimming shortened V by 6 bases and J by 3 bases, and 18 bases separated the two germline ends. The CDR3 DNA is TGTGCCAGCAGTTCGGGAAGCGATACACTCTACGAGCAGTACTTC. It yields the protein CASSSGSDTLYEQYF.

The chain couples TRBV6-5 to TRBJ1-1; 9 nucleotides agree with TRBD1. V dropped 3 bases and J dropped 0; count of bases not matched to a gene: 2. The CDR3 totals 15 residues. Germline V gives CDR1 MNHEY, CDR2 SVGAGI. DNA for the CDR3: TGTGCCAGCAGTTATTGGGACAGGGTGAACACTGAAGCTTTCTTT. It encodes CASSYWDRVNTEAFF.

This chain links TRBV4-1 with TRBJ2-5, with 9 bases identical to TRBD2. The J call is doubtful: the DNA matches TRBJ2-7 better. The CDR3 is made up of 18 amino acids. Germline V CDR1 and CDR2: MGHRA, YSYEKL. The CDR3 region has the DNA TGCGCCAGCAGCCTATTCGGGGCTGTAAGCGGGGGGTCCGGCGAGCAGTACTTC. This translates into CASSLFGAVSGGSGEQYF.

The V call is TRBV20-1, the J call TRBJ2-7; D call uncertain. V was clipped by 0 bases and J by 4 bases, with 13 bases between them. The CDR3 has 14 amino acids. In germline, CDR1 is DFQATT, CDR2 SNEGSKA (reference sequence). As DNA, the CDR3 is TGCAGTGCTAGAGATCGGAACTGGCAGTACGAGCAGTACTTC. Amino acids: CSARDRNWQYEQYF.

This clonotype was seen only a few times. The CDR3 spells CASSFRQGSFEQYF. The CDR3 nucleotides are TGTGCCAGCAGCTTTAGACAGGGGAGTTTCGAGCAGTACTTC. The chain is built from TRBV27 and TRBJ2-7; 8 bases fit TRBD1. Germline-derived CDR1 and CDR2 are MNHEY and SMNVEV (reference sequence). J lost 6 bases, V lost 6 bases, and 10 bases had no gene match. The CDR3 has 14 amino acids.

This clonotype was picked up a small number of times. V is TRBV6-6 and J is TRBJ1-5; D unresolved. The germline V and J ends were trimmed by 2 bases and 4 bases, with 12 bases remaining between them. The CDR3 covers 15 residues. Germline CDR1 MNHNY, CDR2 SVGAGI (reference sequence). Here the CDR3 DNA reads TGTGCCAGCAGTTACGATGGGAAGTTTAATCAGCCCCAGCATTTT. It codes for CASSYDGKFNQPQHF.

CDR3 sequence (DNA): TGTGCCAGCAGCGTGGGGCTAGCGGGGGCCGGCGATACGCAGTATTTT. Translated: CASSVGLAGAGDTQYF. The rearrangement uses TRBV9 and TRBJ2-3, with TRBD2 matching over 10 bases. Germline trimming cut 2 bases from V and 6 bases from J; bases unmatched to any gene: 9. The CDR3 is 16 residues long. CDR1 SGDLS and CDR2 YYNGEE come from the germline V gene.

The chain joins TRBV7-2 to TRBJ2-3; 7 nucleotides align to TRBD2. Germline V gene sequence: CDR1 SGHTA, CDR2 FQGNSA. The length of the CDR3 is 16 residues. V dropped 0 bases and J dropped 4; count of bases not matched to a gene: 7. CDR3 bases: TGTGCCAGCAGCTTAGCCGGCGGGGGTGGAGCAGATACGCAGTATTTT. It encodes CASSLAGGGGADTQYF.

This clonotype was seen more than once but under ten times. The V gene is TRBV5-1, the J gene TRBJ2-5; a weak D match, TRBD2 (6 bases). The CDR3 loop spans 15 amino acids. The germline V gene encodes CDR1 SGHRS and CDR2 YFSETQ. V gave up 4 bases and J gave up 3 bases, with 16 bases separating them. CDR3: CASSAGLILEETQYF. The DNA of the CDR3 is TGCGCCAGCAGCGCGGGGCTAATTTTGGAAGAGACCCAGTACTTC.